These 9 T cell receptor beta chains were all obtained from the same sample, sequenced in a study of blood T cells in healthy people across ages. The authors ran a second PCR of roughly 6 to 11 cycles using a sample-barcoded 5' primer and a J-beta primer mix. TCRdb re-called the 5' RACE reads through MiXCR, storing one row per CDR3 protein. The repertoire has 790,000 or so distinct CDR3 sequences, around half of them found once; the top ten carry roughly 18%. The sequencing sample was made of blood. The receptors shown here come from a man at least 80 years old in good health.

This chain joins TRBV20-1 and TRBJ2-3, with D uncertain. Germline-derived CDR1 and CDR2 are DFQATT and SNEGSKA (reference sequence). CDR3 length equals 13 residues. V was cut by 5 bases and J by 1 base, with 10 bases left in between. For the CDR3, the DNA is TGCAGTGCTCTGGTCGGAGGCACAGATACGCAGTATTTT. As protein: CSALVGGTDTQYF.

The rearrangement uses TRBV2 and TRBJ2-3; D perhaps matches TRBD2 (6 bases). The CDR3 loop spans 16 amino acids. Trimming took off 7 bases at V and 0 bases at J, with 17 bases between the two ends. The germline CDR1 and CDR2 sequences are SNHLY and FYNNEI. CDR3 in amino acids: CASTYLGLASTDTQYF. CDR3 DNA: TGTGCCAGCACTTACCTCGGCCTAGCGAGCACAGATACGCAGTATTTT.

This clonotype was seen only a few times. The chain joins TRBV4-3 to TRBJ2-2; the D gene could be TRBD1 or TRBD2 (5 bases each). From germline, CDR1 is LGHNA and CDR2 YSLEER. The CDR3 runs 16 residues. Trimming took 0 bases from V and 0 from J, leaving 8 bases between them. This chain's CDR3 is CASSQEGTANTGELFF. CDR3 nucleotide sequence: TGCGCCAGCAGCCAAGAGGGGACGGCGAACACCGGGGAGCTGTTTTTT.

The chain employs TRBV20-1 and TRBJ2-1; D is undetermined. Trimming removed 0 bases at V and 6 bases at J, with 12 bases between. The CDR3 is 14 amino acids. Germline V gene data show CDR1 as DFQATT and CDR2 as SNEGSKA (reference sequence). The CDR3 nucleotides are TGCAGTGCTAGAGAGCCCAATGGGCCCAATGAGCAGTTCTTC. Its translation is CSAREPNGPNEQFF.

The chain combines TRBV18 with TRBJ2-1, with TRBD2 matching over 11 bases. The CDR3 runs 18 residues. The junction had 13 bases not matched to a gene; V was cut back by 5 bases and J by 4 bases. Germline V gene data show CDR1 as KGHSH and CDR2 as LQKENI. This CDR3 reads CASSLGTSGPLNYNEQFF. CDR3 bases: TGTGCCAGCTCATTGGGGACTAGCGGTCCGTTAAATTACAATGAGCAGTTCTTC.

This clonotype was detected a few times. The gene calls are TRBV11-1 and TRBJ2-4; weak D call: TRBD1 (6 bases). The end of the DNA aligns better with TRBJ2-7, so the J call may be wrong. Looked up from germline, CDR1 is SGHAT and CDR2 is FQDESV (reference sequence). The CDR3 has 14 amino acids. The CDR3 sequence is CASSLNRVRDEQYF. DNA of the CDR3: TGTGCCAGCAGCTTGAACAGGGTACGGGACGAGCAGTACTTC.

This clonotype came up many times. The V gene is TRBV5-1, the J gene TRBJ2-5; TRBD1 might be the D (5 bases). Germline values: CDR1 SGHRS, CDR2 YFSETQ. The length of the CDR3 is 13 residues. Trimming shortened V by 5 bases and J by 1 base, and 9 bases separated the two germline ends. In DNA form, the CDR3 reads TGCGCCAGCAGACAGGCCCTCCAAGAGACCCAGTACTTC. Translated: CASRQALQETQYF.

This sequence joins TRBV20-1 and TRBJ1-2; 7 nucleotides match TRBD1. The CDR3 totals 13 residues. V lost 5 bases, J lost 1 base, and 4 bases stayed unmatched. From germline, CDR1 is DFQATT and CDR2 SNEGSKA (reference sequence). CDR3 protein: CSAGDSDNYGYTF. CDR3 in DNA: TGCAGTGCTGGGGACAGTGATAACTATGGCTACACCTTC.

The chain is built from TRBV30 and TRBJ2-1; 7 bases are shared with TRBD2. The J segment lost 0 bases and the V segment lost 1 base, leaving 18 bases of the junction unmatched. The CDR3 covers 20 residues. Germline CDR1 reads GTSNPN; CDR2 reads SVGIG (reference sequence). CDR3 residues: CAWSAAGSGIAHSSYNEQFF. CDR3 DNA sequence: TGTGCCTGGAGTGCAGCCGGGAGCGGGATCGCCCACAGCTCCTACAATGAGCAGTTCTTC.